What follows are 4 T cell receptor beta chains derived from one specimen sequenced in a study of T cell responses to AZD1222 COVID-19 vaccine. The data were produced by immunoSEQ multiplex PCR, yet TCRdb's version contains in-frame clones alone and is incomplete. Of some 130,000 clones in the sample, over 75% were seen once. The starting material was peripheral blood, obtained on day 0 of AZD1222 vaccination. These receptors were obtained from an adult in good health.

DNA of the CDR3: TGTGCCAGCAGCTTAGGTCGTGGCCCCGGGACAGAGGACTACGAGCAGTACTTC. Translation: CASSLGRGPGTEDYEQYF. The chain joins TRBV7-8 to TRBJ2-7, with TRBD1 matching 7 bases. Looked up from germline, CDR1 is SGHVS and CDR2 is FQNEAQ. V lost 1 base to trimming and J lost 3 bases; unmatched junction nucleotides: 15. CDR3 size: 18 residues.

The chain is built from TRBV7-2 and TRBJ2-1; 12 bases map to TRBD2. Germline trimming cut 3 bases from V and 0 bases from J; bases unmatched to any gene: 6. This CDR3 contains 18 residues. In germline, CDR1 is SGHTA, CDR2 FQGNSA. CDR3 sequence reads: CASSFRTSGKSSYNEQFF. CDR3 in DNA: TGTGCCAGCAGCTTCCGGACTAGCGGGAAGAGCTCCTACAATGAGCAGTTCTTC. The entire variable domain, with the rest obtained from reference TRBV7-2 and TRBJ2-1, is as follows: GAGVSQSPSNKVTEKGKDVELRCDPISGHTALYWYRQSLGQGLEFLIYFQGNSAPDKSGLPSDRFSAERTGGSVSTLTIQRTQQEDSAVYLCASSFRTSGKSSYNEQFFGPGTRLTVL.

The genes are TRBV30 and TRBJ2-3, with D perhaps TRBD1 (5 bases). Per the germline V gene, CDR1 is GTSNPN and CDR2 is SVGIG (reference sequence). Trimming pared 0 bases from V and 2 bases from J, leaving 12 bases between. The CDR3 is 15 amino acids. This chain's CDR3 is CAWSVGSGATDTQYF. In nucleotides, the CDR3 is TGTGCCTGGAGTGTGGGGTCTGGGGCCACAGATACGCAGTATTTT.

The chain uses TRBV7-9 and TRBJ2-1, with TRBD2 matching 7 bases. V lost 3 bases and J lost 5; bases outside the gene matches: 10. CDR1 SEHNR and CDR2 FQNEAQ come from the germline V gene (reference sequence). The CDR3 has 16 residues. The CDR3 coding sequence is TGTGCCAGCAGCTTGGTGGTCCAGCGGGACCACAATGAGCAGTTCTTC. This translates into CASSLVVQRDHNEQFF.